A single T cell receptor (beta chain) is shown here with its context. What it binds is not known. Deletions cut 4 bases from V and 0 bases from J, with 15 bases between. The CDR3 extends over 16 amino acids. From germline, CDR1 is SGDLS and CDR2 YYNGEE. This sample was included in a study of cytomegalovirus exposure and HLA in healthy donors. Study conclusions and caveats: Three CMV-associated chains proved CMV antigen-specific in vitro.

The protocol was immunoSEQ multiplex PCR, while the TCRdb copy is restricted to in-frame clones and leaves out a portion. The repertoire holds about 120,000 clones, with roughly 89% as singletons. The clonotype was recovered from a woman aged 18-29 years in good health and CMV-seronegative. The V gene is TRBV9, the J gene TRBJ2-3, with D hard to call. The sequenced sample was PBMCs. CDR3 sequence (DNA): TGTGCCAGCAGCCCTCACTCGCTCGGGAGCACAGATACGCAGTATTTT. Its protein product is CASSPHSLGSTDTQYF. The entire variable domain, with the rest obtained from reference TRBV9 and TRBJ2-3, is as follows: DSGVTQTPKHLITATGQRVTLRCSPRSGDLSVYWYQQSLDQGLQFLIQYYNGEERAKGNILERFSAQQFPDLHSELNLSSLELGDSALYFCASSPHSLGSTDTQYFGPGTRLTVL.